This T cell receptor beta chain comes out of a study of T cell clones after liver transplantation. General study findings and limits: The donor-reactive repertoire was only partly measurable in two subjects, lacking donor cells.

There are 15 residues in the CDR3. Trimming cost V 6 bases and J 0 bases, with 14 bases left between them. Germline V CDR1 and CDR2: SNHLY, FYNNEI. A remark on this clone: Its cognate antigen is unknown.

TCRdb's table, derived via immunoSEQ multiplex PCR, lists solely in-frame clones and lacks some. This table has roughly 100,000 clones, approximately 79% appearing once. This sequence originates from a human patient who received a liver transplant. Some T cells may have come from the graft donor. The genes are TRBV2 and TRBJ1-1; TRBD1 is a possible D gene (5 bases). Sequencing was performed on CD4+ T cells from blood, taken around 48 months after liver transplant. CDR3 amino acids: CASSRGEGMNTEAFF. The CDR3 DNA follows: TGTGCCAGCAGCCGGGGCGAGGGGATGAACACTGAAGCTTTCTTT.